This entry lists 2 T cell receptor beta chains sequenced from one sample in a study of long-term antiretroviral therapy in people with HIV. The immunoSEQ assay was v3.0, run at survey level. The repertoire was sequenced with immunoSEQ multiplex PCR; TCRdb's copy has only in-frame clones and lacks some. The repertoire holds roughly 19,000 clones, with roughly 84% as singletons. Sequences were derived from unsorted PBMCs, sampled less than 2.5 years after starting antiretroviral therapy. The receptors stem from a man between 40 and 49 years old with HIV.

The CDR3: CASSDLGSNNQPQHF. The DNA for the CDR3 is TGTGCCAGCAGTGACCTCGGATCGAACAATCAGCCCCAGCATTTT. J is TRBJ1-5 and V is TRBV2; D gene unclear. Germline CDR1 and CDR2: SNHLY and FYNNEI. The CDR3 has 15 residues. The V end was cut by 3 bases, the J end by 3 bases, with 12 bases between.

The chain recombines TRBV2 with TRBJ1-2; D not certain. This CDR3 has 13 residues. The germline CDR1 and CDR2 sequences are SNHLY and FYNNEI. V was trimmed by 5 bases and J by 10 bases, leaving 17 bases between them. The CDR3 region has the DNA TGTGCCAGCAGTCCCGGGATTGGCATTGTCTACACCTTC. This sequence encodes CASSPGIGIVYTF.